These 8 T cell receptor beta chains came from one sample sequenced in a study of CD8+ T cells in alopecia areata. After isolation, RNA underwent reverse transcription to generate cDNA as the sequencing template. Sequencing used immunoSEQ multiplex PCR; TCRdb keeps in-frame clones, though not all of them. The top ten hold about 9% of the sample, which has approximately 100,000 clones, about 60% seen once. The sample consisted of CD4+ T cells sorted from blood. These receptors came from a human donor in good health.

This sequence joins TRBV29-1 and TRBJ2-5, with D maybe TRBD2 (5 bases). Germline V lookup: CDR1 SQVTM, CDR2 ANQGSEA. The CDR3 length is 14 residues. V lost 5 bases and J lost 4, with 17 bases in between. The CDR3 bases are TGCAGCGTTTCCCTGAGAGGGCGTCGAGAGACCCAGTACTTC. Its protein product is CSVSLRGRRETQYF.

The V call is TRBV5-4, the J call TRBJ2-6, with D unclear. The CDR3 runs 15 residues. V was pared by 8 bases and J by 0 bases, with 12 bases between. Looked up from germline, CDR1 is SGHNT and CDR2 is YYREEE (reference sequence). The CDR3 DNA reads TGTGCCAGTACCGGGTCGCTCTCTGGGGCCAACGTCCTGACTTTC. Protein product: CASTGSLSGANVLTF.

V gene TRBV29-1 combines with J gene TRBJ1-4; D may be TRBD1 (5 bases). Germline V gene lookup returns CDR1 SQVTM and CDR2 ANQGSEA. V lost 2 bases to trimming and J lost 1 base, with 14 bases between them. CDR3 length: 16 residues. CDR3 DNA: TGCAGCGTTGAACGTTTCGGGGCGCGAACTAATGAAAAACTGTTTTTT. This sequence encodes CSVERFGARTNEKLFF.

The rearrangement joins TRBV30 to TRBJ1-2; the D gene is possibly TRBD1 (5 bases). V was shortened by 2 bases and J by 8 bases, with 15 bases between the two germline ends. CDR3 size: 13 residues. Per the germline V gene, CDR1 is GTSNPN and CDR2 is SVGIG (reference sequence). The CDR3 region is CAWSTVEGAGYTF. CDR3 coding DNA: TGTGCCTGGAGTACGGTGGAAGGGGCCGGCTACACCTTC.

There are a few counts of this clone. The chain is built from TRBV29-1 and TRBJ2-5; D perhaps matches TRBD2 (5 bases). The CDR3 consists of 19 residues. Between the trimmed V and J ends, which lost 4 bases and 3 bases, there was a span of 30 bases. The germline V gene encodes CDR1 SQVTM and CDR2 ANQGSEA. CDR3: CSVGLSGISHPAIKETQYF. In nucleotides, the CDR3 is TGCAGCGTTGGCCTGTCCGGGATCTCCCACCCAGCTATTAAAGAGACCCAGTACTTC. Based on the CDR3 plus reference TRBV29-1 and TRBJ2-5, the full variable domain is SAVISQKPSRDICQRGTSLTIQCQVDSQVTMMFWYRQQPGQSLTLIATANQGSEATYESGFVIDKFPISRPNLTFSTLTVSNMSPEDSSIYLCSVGLSGISHPAIKETQYFGPGTRLLVL.

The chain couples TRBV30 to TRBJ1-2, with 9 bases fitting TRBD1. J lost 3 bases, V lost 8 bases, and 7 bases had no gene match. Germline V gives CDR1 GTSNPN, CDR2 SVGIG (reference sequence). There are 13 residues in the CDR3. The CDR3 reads CAGNRGLDYGYTF. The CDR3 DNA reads TGTGCCGGCAACAGGGGGCTAGACTATGGCTACACCTTC.

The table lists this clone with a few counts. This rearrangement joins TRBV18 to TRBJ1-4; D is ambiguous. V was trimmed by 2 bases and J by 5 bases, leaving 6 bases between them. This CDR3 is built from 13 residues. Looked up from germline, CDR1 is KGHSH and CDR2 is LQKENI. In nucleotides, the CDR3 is TGTGCCAGCTCACCAGGGATGAATGAAAAACTGTTTTTT. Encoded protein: CASSPGMNEKLFF.

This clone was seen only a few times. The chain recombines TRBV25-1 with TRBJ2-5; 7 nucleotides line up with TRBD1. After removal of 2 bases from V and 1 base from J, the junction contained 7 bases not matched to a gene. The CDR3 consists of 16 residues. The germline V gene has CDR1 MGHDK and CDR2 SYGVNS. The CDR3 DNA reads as TGTGCCAGCAGTGAAGAGCGCGGACAGGCCCAAGAGACCCAGTACTTC. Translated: CASSEERGQAQETQYF.